A selection of T cell receptor beta chains follows, all from one sample in a study of Ad26.COV2.S vaccination and SARS-CoV-2 variants. The method was immunoSEQ multiplex PCR; TCRdb's version includes in-frame clones alone and lacks a portion of them. The sample shows fewer than 500,000 clones, around 90% of them seen only once. The source was peripheral blood, collected in a trial of Ad26.COV2.S vaccine versus placebo. The receptor set was obtained from a person aged 18-60 years who received the Ad26.COV2.S COVID-19 vaccine or a placebo. The CDR3 runs from the conserved cysteine through the conserved F or W. The order of the fields is D gene, V gene, J gene, clone size, CDR3 protein, CDR3 DNA. The D gene is left open where the match is weak. The size of a clone is reported for some rows only, either as once, few or many, or as a class for expanded clones.

d_call: -
v_call: TRBV28
j_call: TRBJ2-1
clone_size: -
cdr3_aa: CASSEIVTGEQFF
cdr3_nt: TGTGCCAGCAGTGAGATCGTTACGGGTGAGCAGTTCTTC

d_call: -
v_call: TRBV6-5
j_call: TRBJ2-1
clone_size: -
cdr3_aa: CASSYQVDSYNEQFF
cdr3_nt: TGTGCCAGCAGTTACCAGGTTGACTCCTACAATGAGCAGTTCTTC

d_call: -
v_call: TRBV7-2
j_call: TRBJ2-1
clone_size: -
cdr3_aa: CASRHARAYNEQFF
cdr3_nt: TGTGCCAGCAGGCATGCTAGGGCCTACAATGAGCAGTTCTTC

d_call: -
v_call: TRBV5-4
j_call: TRBJ2-1
clone_size: -
cdr3_aa: CASSVGGWRNEQFF
cdr3_nt: TGTGCCAGCAGCGTGGGGGGCTGGCGAAATGAGCAGTTCTTC

d_call: -
v_call: TRBV19
j_call: TRBJ2-7
clone_size: once
cdr3_aa: CACNYEQYF
cdr3_nt: TGTGCCTGCAACTACGAGCAGTACTTC

d_call: -
v_call: TRBV9
j_call: TRBJ2-1
clone_size: -
cdr3_aa: CARGDANNEQFF
cdr3_nt: TGTGCCAGAGGGGACGCTAACAATGAGCAGTTCTTC

d_call: -
v_call: TRBV7-9
j_call: TRBJ2-7
clone_size: -
cdr3_aa: CASTTTRGGGPYEQYF
cdr3_nt: TGTGCCAGCACCACCACGCGTGGGGGCGGCCCCTACGAGCAGTACTTC

d_call: TRBD1
v_call: TRBV7-9
j_call: TRBJ1-2
clone_size: -
cdr3_aa: CASSLAGGHGYTF
cdr3_nt: TGTGCCAGCAGCTTAGCAGGGGGCCATGGCTACACCTTC

d_call: -
v_call: TRBV6-5
j_call: TRBJ1-2
clone_size: -
cdr3_aa: CASSLKYTTPPYTF
cdr3_nt: TGTGCCAGCTCTCTCAAGTATACGACACCCCCCTACACCTTC

d_call: TRBD2
v_call: TRBV19
j_call: TRBJ2-5
clone_size: -
cdr3_aa: CASSSQGGRQETQYF
cdr3_nt: TGTGCCAGTAGTTCCCAGGGAGGGCGTCAAGAGACCCAGTACTTC

d_call: TRBD2
v_call: TRBV2
j_call: TRBJ2-3
clone_size: -
cdr3_aa: CASGVPVRLAGLTDTQYF
cdr3_nt: TGTGCCAGCGGCGTGCCCGTTAGACTAGCGGGACTCACAGATACGCAGTATTTT

d_call: -
v_call: TRBV4-1
j_call: TRBJ2-7
clone_size: -
cdr3_aa: CASSQEPSRAHYREQYF
cdr3_nt: TGCGCCAGCAGCCAAGAGCCTTCCCGGGCACACTATCGCGAGCAGTACTTC